These T cell receptor beta chains were read from a single sample in a study of T cells after yellow fever vaccination. TCRdb re-derived calls from the 5' RACE reads in MiXCR, one entry per CDR3 protein. The sample lists 450,000 to 650,000 distinct CDR3 sequences, around a fifth occurring once. The sample here was PBMCs, taken less than 25 days after the first yellow fever vaccination. These receptors all stem from a man between 18 and 29 years old who received the YFV17D yellow fever vaccine. CDR3s include the opening cysteine and the closing phenylalanine or tryptophan. D genes are given only for firm matches. The size field is filled for only some rows; it gives once, few, many or a size class.

clone_size	v_call	j_call	d_call	cdr3_aa	cdr3_nt
many	TRBV7-9	TRBJ2-2	TRBD1	CASSRTGAGELFF	TGTGCCAGCAGCAGGACAGGGGCCGGGGAGCTGTTTTTT
few	TRBV5-1	TRBJ2-1	TRBD2	CASSELAGSYNEQFF	TGCGCCAGCAGCGAACTAGCGGGCTCCTACAATGAGCAGTTCTTC
few	TRBV5-1	TRBJ2-2	.	CASSPRGFGNTGELFF	TGCGCCAGCAGCCCCCGGGGGTTCGGAAACACCGGGGAGCTGTTTTTT
.	TRBV19	TRBJ2-3	.	CASSIDGPDTQYF	TGTGCCAGTAGTATAGATGGGCCAGATACGCAGTATTTT
few	TRBV27	TRBJ1-6	.	CASSLRALTESPLHF	TGTGCCAGCAGTTTAAGAGCCTTAACCGAATCACCCCTCCACTTT
.	TRBV5-1	TRBJ1-1	.	CASSPGHVDTEAFF	TGCGCCAGCAGCCCGGGCCACGTGGACACTGAAGCTTTCTTT
.	TRBV7-2	TRBJ2-7	TRBD2	CASSLDGTSGGSKQYF	TGTGCCAGCAGCTTAGACGGGACTAGCGGGGGGTCTAAGCAGTACTTC
.	TRBV3-1	TRBJ2-1	.	CASSQDWQGGEDEQFF	TGTGCCAGCAGCCAAGATTGGCAGGGGGGTGAGGATGAGCAGTTCTTC
.	TRBV20-1	TRBJ1-2	.	CSATVQIYGYTF	TGCAGTGCCACGGTACAGATCTATGGCTACACCTTC
.	TRBV4-3	TRBJ2-1	TRBD2	CASSQDRVAGGREQFF	TGCGCCAGCAGCCAAGATCGGGTAGCGGGGGGGCGTGAGCAGTTCTTC
.	TRBV28	TRBJ2-2	.	CASSPTWGPGELFF	TGTGCCAGCAGTCCTACCTGGGGGCCCGGGGAGCTGTTTTTT